A selection of T cell receptor beta chains follows, all from one sample in a study of graft-versus-host responses after intestinal transplantation. Profiling relied on immunoSEQ multiplex PCR, and the TCRdb table lists in-frame clones only, not all of them. The table includes about 120,000 clones, 95% detected once. The antigens for these receptors are not known. The source material was unstimulated CD8+ T cells sorted from spleen or lymph node cells, sampled before intestinal transplant. The receptors were gathered from a human donor who received an intestinal transplant. CDR3s include the opening cysteine and the closing phenylalanine or tryptophan. The D gene is left open where the match is weak. Rows may omit the clone size; those that give it use once, few, many or a size class.

v_gene,d_gene,j_gene,abundance,CDR3nt,CDR3aa
TRBV28,.,TRBJ2-1,.,TGTGCCAGCAGTCTAACTATGGGTCTCACGGGACGGAGATACAATGAGCAGTTCTTC,CASSLTMGLTGRRYNEQFF
TRBV18,.,TRBJ2-1,.,TGTGCCAGCTCACCATTGATACCTGAAACCCCGATCAATGAGCAGTTCTTC,CASSPLIPETPINEQFF
TRBV19,.,TRBJ2-7,.,TGTGCCAGTAGTGAGACAGCCTCCTACGAGCAGTACTTC,CASSETASYEQYF
TRBV4-1,.,TRBJ2-2,.,TGCGCCAGCAGCCTTTGGAGGGACTGGGGCACCGGGGAGCTGTTTTTT,CASSLWRDWGTGELFF
TRBV4-1,TRBD2,TRBJ2-3,.,TGCGCCAGCAGCCAAGTAGCGGGAGCCCCAGATACGCAGTATTTT,CASSQVAGAPDTQYF
TRBV7-3,.,TRBJ1-3,once,TGTGCCAGCAGCTTGTACGGGGGCTCTGGAAACACCATATATTTT,CASSLYGGSGNTIYF
TRBV4-1,.,TRBJ2-7,.,TGCGCCAGCAGCCAAGATACGGGGCTGGCCTACGAGCAGTACTTC,CASSQDTGLAYEQYF
TRBV27,.,TRBJ1-1,.,TGTGCCAGCCATTTGTCGATGAACACTGAAGCTTTCTTT,CASHLSMNTEAFF
TRBV30,.,TRBJ1-1,.,TGTGCCTGGACTAGTACGGGGCGCGGCACTGAAGCTTTCTTT,CAWTSTGRGTEAFF
TRBV29-1,TRBD1,TRBJ2-1,.,TGCAGCGTTGAGACGACAGGGGGCTTCGACAATGAGCAGTTCTTC,CSVETTGGFDNEQFF
TRBV15,TRBD2,TRBJ2-3,.,TGTGCCACCAGCCTCGCGGGGGACACAGATACGCAGTATTTT,CATSLAGDTDTQYF
TRBV13,.,TRBJ2-2,.,TGTGCCAGCAGCTTAGCCGGGGAGCTGTTTTTT,CASSLAGELFF
TRBV6-5,.,TRBJ1-5,.,TGTGCCAGCAGTTCCTATTCAGGTGTAGGCAATCAGCCCCAGCATTTT,CASSSYSGVGNQPQHF
TRBV19,.,TRBJ2-3,.,TGTGCCAGTAGTATAGTAGGGTCCAGCACAGATACGCAGTATTTT,CASSIVGSSTDTQYF
TRBV29-1,TRBD2,TRBJ2-3,.,TGCAGCCCGGGGCCGCGGGGGACAGATACGCAGTATTTT,CSPGPRGTDTQYF
TRBV30,.,TRBJ1-4,few,TGTGCCTGGAGTTCTGGAGGTCCAAATGAAAAACTGTTTTTT,CAWSSGGPNEKLFF
TRBV7-9,TRBD2,TRBJ2-7,once,TGTGCCAGCAGCCGTGGACTAGCGGGAGGGCGACGGTCCTACGAGCAGTACTTC,CASSRGLAGGRRSYEQYF
TRBV4-1,TRBD2,TRBJ2-7,.,TGCGCCAGCAGCCACACTAGCGGGAGTCGTGGGGAGCAGTACTTC,CASSHTSGSRGEQYF
TRBV7-2,.,TRBJ2-7,.,TGTGCCAGCAGTTATAACACCCGCTACGAGCAGTACTTC,CASSYNTRYEQYF
TRBV9,TRBD2,TRBJ2-1,few,TGTGCCAGCAGCGGGACTAGCGGCCATGAGCAGTTCTTC,CASSGTSGHEQFF
TRBV9,.,TRBJ2-1,.,TGTGCCAGCAGCGTAGGACTGAGCTCCTACAATGAGCAGTTCTTC,CASSVGLSSYNEQFF
TRBV28,TRBD1,TRBJ1-1,.,TGTGCCAGCAGTTTGACAGGGGGGCCTGAAGCTTTCTTT,CASSLTGGPEAFF
TRBV7-9,TRBD2,TRBJ2-1,.,TGTGCCAGCAGCGAGCTAGCGGGCTCCTACAATGAGCAGTTCTTC,CASSELAGSYNEQFF
TRBV21-1,.,TRBJ2-7,.,TGTGCCAGCAGCCGCGGGGGACAGGAAGTACCCTACGAGCAGTACTTC,CASSRGGQEVPYEQYF
TRBV7-3,TRBD2,TRBJ2-1,.,TGTGCCAGCAGCTTATCACTAGCGGGAGCTGGGAATGAGCAGTTCTTC,CASSLSLAGAGNEQFF
TRBV19,.,TRBJ1-2,.,TGTGCCAGTAGTATCGGAAGAGCACTCTATGGCTACACCTTC,CASSIGRALYGYTF
TRBV6-5,TRBD2,TRBJ2-7,.,TGTGCCAGCAAAGCGGGATCCCCCTACGAGCAGTACTTC,CASKAGSPYEQYF
TRBV7-3,.,TRBJ2-1,.,TGTGCCAGCAGCGATACCGGGACACCGTACAATGAGCAGTTCTTC,CASSDTGTPYNEQFF
TRBV28,.,TRBJ2-3,.,TGTGCCAGCAGTGGGGCGGGGCAGTATTTT,CASSGAGQYF
TRBV19,TRBD2,TRBJ2-1,.,TGTGCCAGTAGTATTCTGGGGGAGGGCAATGAGCAGTTCTTC,CASSILGEGNEQFF
TRBV30,.,TRBJ1-4,.,TGTGCCTGGAGCCTAGGGGGTGGTAATGAAAAACTGTTTTTT,CAWSLGGGNEKLFF
TRBV9,TRBD2,TRBJ2-1,.,TGTGCCAGCAGCGTCGGGACTAGCAATGAGCAGTTCTTC,CASSVGTSNEQFF
TRBV14,TRBD2,TRBJ2-1,.,TGTGCCAGCAGCCAGCTACGACTAGCGGGAGACTATGAGCAGTTCTTC,CASSQLRLAGDYEQFF
TRBV4-3,TRBD2,TRBJ2-7,.,TGCGCCAGCAGCCAAACTAGCGGGTTTCGGGAGCAGTACTTC,CASSQTSGFREQYF
TRBV19,.,TRBJ1-1,.,TGTGCCAGTAGTATAGATCAAACAGGGTGGGACACTGAAGCTTTCTTT,CASSIDQTGWDTEAFF
TRBV9,TRBD2,TRBJ2-7,.,TGTGCCAGCAGCGTGGATGGGACTAGCGGGACCTACGAGCAGTACTTC,CASSVDGTSGTYEQYF
TRBV25-1,.,TRBJ1-3,once,TGTGCCAGCAGTGAATTTATGAGCTCTGGAAACACCATATATTTT,CASSEFMSSGNTIYF
TRBV28,TRBD2,TRBJ2-3,.,TGTGCCAGCAGTTGGGCTAGCGGGAGAGAAGCAGATACGCAGTATTTT,CASSWASGREADTQYF
TRBV7-9,.,TRBJ1-5,.,TGTGCCAGCAGCTATACAGGAAACAATCAGCCCCAGCATTTT,CASSYTGNNQPQHF
TRBV28,.,TRBJ2-7,.,TGTGCCAGCAGCCTGGGGGGCGAGCAGTACTTC,CASSLGGEQYF
TRBV7-9,TRBD2,TRBJ2-7,few,TGTGCCAGCAGCCGGACTAGCCAGTATGACGAGCAGTACTTC,CASSRTSQYDEQYF
TRBV10-3,.,TRBJ2-7,.,TGTGCCATCAGGTATACCGGGGGCGAGCAGTACTTC,CAIRYTGGEQYF